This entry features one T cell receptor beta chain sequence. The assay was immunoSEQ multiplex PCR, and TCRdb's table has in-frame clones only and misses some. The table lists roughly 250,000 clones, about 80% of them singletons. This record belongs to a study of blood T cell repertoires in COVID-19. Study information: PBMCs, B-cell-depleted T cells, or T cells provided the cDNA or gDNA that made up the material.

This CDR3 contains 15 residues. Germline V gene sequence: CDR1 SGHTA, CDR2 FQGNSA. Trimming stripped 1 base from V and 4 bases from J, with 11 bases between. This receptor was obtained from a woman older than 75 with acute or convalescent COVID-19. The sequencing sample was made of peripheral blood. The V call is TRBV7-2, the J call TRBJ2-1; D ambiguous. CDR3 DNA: TGTGCCAGCAGCTTAGAGCATTCCTCTTACAATGAGCAGTTCTTC. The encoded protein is CASSLEHSSYNEQFF.